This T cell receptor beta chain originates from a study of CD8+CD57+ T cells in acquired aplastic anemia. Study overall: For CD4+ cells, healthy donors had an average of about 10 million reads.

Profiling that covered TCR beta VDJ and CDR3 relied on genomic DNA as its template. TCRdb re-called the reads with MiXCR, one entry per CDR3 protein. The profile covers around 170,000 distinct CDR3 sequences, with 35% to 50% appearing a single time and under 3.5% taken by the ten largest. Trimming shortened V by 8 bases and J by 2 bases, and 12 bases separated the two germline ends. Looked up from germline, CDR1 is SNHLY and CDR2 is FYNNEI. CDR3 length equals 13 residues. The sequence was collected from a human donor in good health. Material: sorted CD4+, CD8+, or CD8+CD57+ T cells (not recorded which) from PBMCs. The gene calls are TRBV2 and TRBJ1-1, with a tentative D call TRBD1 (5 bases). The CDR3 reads CASAGPRNTEAFF. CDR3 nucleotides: TGTGCCAGCGCGGGACCCCGAAACACTGAAGCTTTCTTT.